The TCR beta chain described here comes from a study of control samples from healthy donors and cancer patients. TCRdb's copy holds only in-frame clones and misses some; the assay was immunoSEQ multiplex PCR. Of around 140,000 clones in the sample, 91% are singletons; the top ten hold about 3%. Trimming left V 4 bases short and J 4 bases short, with 20 bases between. Germline V CDR1 and CDR2: SGHRS, YFSETQ. The CDR3 is 16 amino acids. This chain uses TRBV5-1 with TRBJ1-2, with D unclear. This TCR came from a man aged 25-40 years in good health. Sequencing used blood. CDR3 DNA: TGCGCCAGCAGCCCAATGACGCTGCGGCAGATCTATGGCTACACCTTC. Translating gives CASSPMTLRQIYGYTF.